These 14 T cell receptor beta chains came from one sample sequenced in a study of T cell responses to AZD1222 COVID-19 vaccine. Assay used: immunoSEQ multiplex PCR; TCRdb lists only in-frame clones, some missing. The data show roughly 150,000 clones, around 92% seen once. The material sequenced was peripheral blood, taken on day 0 of AZD1222 vaccination. These TCRs come from an adult in good health.

The chain is built from TRBV7-3 and TRBJ2-2; 10 nucleotides line up with TRBD2. The CDR3 extends over 16 amino acids. V was pared by 4 bases and J by 2 bases, with 4 bases of the junction left unmatched. Germline-derived CDR1 and CDR2 are SGHTA and FQGTGA. The CDR3: CASSSTSGINTGELFF. DNA for the CDR3: TGTGCCAGCAGCTCTACTAGCGGGATTAACACCGGGGAGCTGTTTTTT.

This clone has a single count. The chain recombines TRBV29-1 with TRBJ1-3; 7 bases fit TRBD1. From germline, CDR1 is SQVTM and CDR2 ANQGSEA. The V and J ends lost 6 bases and 4 bases, in that order; junction bases with no gene match: 9. The CDR3 spans 14 residues. The CDR3 sequence is CSVLLDRHGNTIYF. The CDR3 DNA follows: TGCAGCGTCTTACTGGACAGGCACGGAAACACCATATATTTT.

This clone has ten or more counts. This chain connects TRBV6-5 to TRBJ1-4; a possible D gene is TRBD1 (6 bases). Deletions cut 6 bases from V and 8 bases from J, with 13 bases between. Germline CDR1 and CDR2: MNHEY and SVGAGI. This CDR3 is built from 13 residues. Written as DNA, the CDR3 is TGTGCCAGCAGACTCAGGGGAAGCGAAAAACTGTTTTTT. This translates into CASRLRGSEKLFF.

The chain couples TRBV4-2 to TRBJ1-2; D remains unclear. The V and J ends lost 3 bases and 4 bases respectively, with 6 bases between them. The CDR3 runs to 12 residues. Germline V gene lookup returns CDR1 LGHNA and CDR2 YNFKEQ. The CDR3, as DNA: TGTGCCAGCAGCCACGACTCCTATGGCTACACCTTC. This translates into CASSHDSYGYTF.

The chain is built from TRBV7-2 and TRBJ2-1; no clear D. The CDR3 length is 17 residues. Germline CDR1 is SGHTA and CDR2 is FQGNSA. Trimming removed 1 base at V and 5 bases at J, with 18 bases between. DNA for the CDR3: TGTGCCAGCAGCTTAGGTCCCTCACCAACCTTAAACAATGAGCAGTTCTTC. Its protein is CASSLGPSPTLNNEQFF. The full variable domain, completed using reference TRBV7-2 and TRBJ2-1, is GAGVSQSPSNKVTEKGKDVELRCDPISGHTALYWYRQSLGQGLEFLIYFQGNSAPDKSGLPSDRFSAERTGGSVSTLTIQRTQQEDSAVYLCASSLGPSPTLNNEQFFGPGTRLTVL.

A single count supports this clone. This chain links TRBV7-8 with TRBJ2-7, with D perhaps TRBD1 (6 bases). This CDR3 comprises 14 residues. Trimming removed 5 bases from V and 3 bases from J, with 14 bases in between. Germline CDR1 is SGHVS and CDR2 is FQNEAQ. CDR3 sequence (DNA): TGTGCCAGCAGCCTTCCCCGGACAGACTACGAGCAGTACTTC. Amino acid sequence: CASSLPRTDYEQYF.

This rearrangement joins TRBV6-5 to TRBJ1-2; no reliable D call. V lost 0 bases, J lost 4 bases, and 12 bases lay in between. The CDR3 is 15 amino acids. Germline values: CDR1 MNHEY, CDR2 SVGAGI. DNA of the CDR3: TGTGCCAGCAGTTACTCGATCAGCCTTCTCTATGGCTACACCTTC. Translated, it gives CASSYSISLLYGYTF.

The V and J genes are TRBV3-1 (or the pseudogene TRBV3-2) and TRBJ1-2, with 7 bases lining up with TRBD1. The CDR3 is 14 residues long. CDR1 and CDR2 (germline): LGHDT, YNNKEL (reference sequence). V was clipped by 2 bases and J by 5 bases; unmatched bases: 5. As DNA, the CDR3 is TGTGCCAGCAGCCAAACACAGGGGCATTATGGCTACACCTTC. Translated: CASSQTQGHYGYTF.

This chain connects TRBV28 to TRBJ2-5; TRBD1 matches at 7 bases. Germline V CDR1 and CDR2: MDHEN, SYDVKM. The CDR3 length is 14 residues. Unmatched junction bases numbered 8, after V lost 5 bases and J lost 5 bases. CDR3 sequence (DNA): TGTGCCAGCAGTCCGCAGGGGGTCCGCGAGACCCAGTACTTC. It encodes CASSPQGVRETQYF.

V gene TRBV7-9 combines with J gene TRBJ1-2; no definite D call. The CDR3 extends over 16 amino acids. The V and J ends lost 5 bases and 4 bases respectively, with 20 bases between them. Germline V gene sequence: CDR1 SEHNR, CDR2 FQNEAQ (reference sequence). CDR3 nucleotides: TGTGCCAGCAGCAAGTCCCCCGGGCCACCCTTCTATGGCTACACCTTC. Encoded protein: CASSKSPGPPFYGYTF. Supplemented by reference TRBV7-9 and TRBJ1-2, the full variable domain reads DTGVSQNPRHKITKRGQNVTFRCDPISEHNRLYWYRQTLGQGPEFLTYFQNEAQLEKSRLLSDRFSAERPKGSFSTLEIQRTEQGDSAMYLCASSKSPGPPFYGYTFGSGTRLTVV.

The chain recombines TRBV7-9 with TRBJ2-1; 9 bases line up with TRBD1. CDR1 is SEHNR, CDR2 FQNEAQ, per germline (reference sequence). This CDR3 spans 16 amino acids. Trimming at V came to 6 bases and at J to 5 bases, leaving 11 bases not matched to a gene. The CDR3 DNA follows: TGTGCCAGCAGGAGTAACAGGGGGCGTTTCCACAATGAGCAGTTCTTC. Translating gives CASRSNRGRFHNEQFF.

The rearrangement joins TRBV4-3 to TRBJ2-3; 9 nucleotides agree with TRBD1. The CDR3 runs to 15 residues. The trim removed 4 bases at V and 1 base at J, leaving 3 bases unmatched. Germline assignment: CDR1 LGHNA and CDR2 YSLEER. The CDR3 DNA is TGCGCCAGCAGCCTCCGGGACAGGGGCACAGATACGCAGTATTTT. Protein sequence: CASSLRDRGTDTQYF.

V and J are TRBV28 and TRBJ2-7; TRBD1 might be the D (5 bases). The germline gives CDR1 MDHEN, CDR2 SYDVKM. V was shortened by 7 bases and J by 6 bases, with 19 bases between the two germline ends. CDR3 length: 14 amino acids. The CDR3 DNA reads as TGTGCCAGCACGCCTTGGGCAGGGAAACGCGAGCAGTACTTC. This translates into CASTPWAGKREQYF.

The V gene is TRBV3-1 (or the pseudogene TRBV3-2), the J gene TRBJ2-5; the D gene is possibly TRBD2 (6 bases). From germline, CDR1 is LGHDT and CDR2 YNNKEL (reference sequence). This CDR3 comprises 15 residues. V was pared by 6 bases and J by 5 bases, with 19 bases between. CDR3 in DNA: TGTGCCAGCAGTGTGGGTTCGGGGGTGACTGAGACCCAGTACTTC. Translation gives CASSVGSGVTETQYF.